This T cell receptor (beta chain) is from a study of T cells in Graves' hyperthyroidism and ophthalmopathy. Germline V gene sequence: CDR1 MGHRA, CDR2 YSYEKL. With V trimmed by 4 bases and J by 1 base, 21 bases remained unmatched. There are 22 residues in the CDR3. This clonotype was counted ten times or more. Amplification yielded TCR beta CDR3 regions, with RNA transcripts as the source. HTBI primers drove first-round RT-PCR of the TCR CDR3. Each CDR3 protein is one row after TCRdb ran MiXCR on the multiplex PCR reads. The sample shows roughly 99,000 distinct CDR3 sequences, roughly 15% of them seen only once.

This receptor was identified in a woman aged 45-65 years with Graves' hyperthyroidism. The chain employs TRBV4-1 and TRBJ2-2; 10 bases agree with TRBD2. Sequenced material: blood. In DNA form, the CDR3 reads TGCGCCAGCAGCCCGTTCTTCCTATCCCTCGGTCTAGCGGGGGTGAACACCGGGGAGCTGTTTTTT. Residues: CASSPFFLSLGLAGVNTGELFF.